Each of the 21 T cell receptor beta chains below was sequenced from the same sample in a study of post-analysis software for immune sequencing data. General study results and limits: In patients, five or six TRBV segments were more frequent than in controls, with TRBV5-6, TRBV5-1 and TRBV20-1 among them.

cDNA libraries of TCR beta carried unique molecular identifiers. Using its own MiXCR run on the PCR reads, TCRdb lists one record per CDR3 protein. The table shows hundreds of thousands of distinct CDR3 sequences, with more than 50% occurring only once. Their target antigens are unknown. The sequenced sample consisted of blood. The source of these receptors is a girl under 10 years old with multiple sclerosis.

The genes are TRBV7-9 and TRBJ1-6, with D tentatively TRBD1 (5 bases). CDR1 is SEHNR and CDR2 is FQNEAQ in the germline V gene (reference sequence). The V end lost 5 bases, the J end lost 9 bases, and 11 bases lay between the germline ends. The CDR3 runs to 13 residues. The CDR3 here is CASSHGTGSPLHF. For the CDR3, the DNA is TGTGCCAGCAGCCACGGGACGGGTTCACCCCTCCACTTT. Full variable domain (remainder filled in from reference TRBV7-9 and TRBJ1-6): DTGVSQNPRHKITKRGQNVTFRCDPISEHNRLYWYRQTLGQGPEFLTYFQNEAQLEKSRLLSDRFSAERPKGSFSTLEIQRTEQGDSAMYLCASSHGTGSPLHFGNGTRLTVT.

The chain recombines TRBV11-2 with TRBJ2-3; the D call may be TRBD1 or TRBD2 (5 bases each). Germline V gene lookup returns CDR1 SGHAT and CDR2 FQNNGV. The CDR3 has 14 amino acids. V was cut by 7 bases and J by 2 bases, with 13 bases left in between. The CDR3 bases are TGTGCCAGCACTGGGGACGTTGTCACAGATACGCAGTATTTT. It yields the protein CASTGDVVTDTQYF.

The gene calls are TRBV18 and TRBJ2-7; 8 nucleotides align to TRBD2. After removal of 3 bases from V and 5 bases from J, the junction contained 12 bases not matched to a gene. From germline, CDR1 is KGHSH and CDR2 LQKENI. The CDR3 extends over 16 amino acids. The CDR3 region has the DNA TGTGCCAGCTCACCCCTAGGGGCGGGAGGTTTCAACGAGCAGTACTTC. It yields the protein CASSPLGAGGFNEQYF.

This clonotype came up a few times. The V and J genes are TRBV4-1 and TRBJ2-2, with TRBD2 identical over 13 bases. The CDR3 runs to 18 residues. Germline V gene lookup returns CDR1 MGHRA and CDR2 YSYEKL. J was trimmed by 7 bases and V by 0 bases; bases with no gene match: 8. The CDR3 here is CASSQDVLAGGPGGELFF. Written as DNA, the CDR3 is TGCGCCAGCAGCCAAGATGTACTAGCGGGAGGGCCTGGCGGGGAGCTGTTTTTT.

The chain links TRBV6-2 or TRBV6-3 to TRBJ2-7; D ambiguous. Germline loops: CDR1 MNHEY, CDR2 SVGEGT. The CDR3 length is 13 residues. The V end lost 4 bases, the J end lost 2 bases, and 9 bases lay between the germline ends. The CDR3 DNA sequence: TGTGCCAGCAGTTGGACGACAACCTACGAGCAGTACTTC. It translates to CASSWTTTYEQYF.

The V call is TRBV6-2 or TRBV6-3, the J call TRBJ1-5; no clear D. V lost 6 bases, J lost 2 bases, and 14 bases lay in between. This CDR3 region has 15 residues. Germline V gene lookup returns CDR1 MNHEY and CDR2 SVGEGT. The DNA for the CDR3 is TGTGCCAGCAGATTACTCGATAGGGGCAATCAGCCCCAGCATTTT. This gives the protein CASRLLDRGNQPQHF.

The gene calls are TRBV12-3 or TRBV12-4 and TRBJ2-7; D ambiguous. The CDR3 is 14 amino acids. V was cut by 5 bases and J by 2 bases, with 13 bases left in between. The CDR3 sequence is CASSIDDGTYEQYF. CDR3 nucleotides: TGTGCCAGCAGTATCGACGACGGCACCTACGAGCAGTACTTC.

J is TRBJ2-1 and V is TRBV20-1; a weak D match, TRBD1 (6 bases). The V end lost 3 bases, the J end lost 3 bases, and 21 bases lay between the germline ends. CDR1 and CDR2 from the germline V gene are DFQATT and SNEGSKA (reference sequence). The CDR3 is 17 residues long. CDR3 loop: CSASGGNRALFYNEQFF. CDR3 nucleotides: TGCAGTGCTAGTGGGGGCAACAGGGCCCTCTTCTACAATGAGCAGTTCTTC.

The CDR3 DNA reads as TGTGCCAGCAGCGTAGTCGGTTCAGATACGCAGTATTTT. Its protein product is CASSVVGSDTQYF. The chain is built from TRBV9 and TRBJ2-3, with D unclear. From germline, CDR1 is SGDLS and CDR2 YYNGEE. Trimming took 0 bases from V and 4 from J, leaving 6 bases between them. This CDR3 has 13 amino acids. Filled out from reference TRBV9 and TRBJ2-3, the complete variable domain reads DSGVTQTPKHLITATGQRVTLRCSPRSGDLSVYWYQQSLDQGLQFLIQYYNGEERAKGNILERFSAQQFPDLHSELNLSSLELGDSALYFCASSVVGSDTQYFGPGTRLTVL.

This clonotype showed up just a few times. The rearrangement joins TRBV7-2 to TRBJ2-5; TRBD2 might be the D (6 bases). Trimming pared 4 bases from V and 5 bases from J, leaving 14 bases between. In germline, CDR1 is SGHTA, CDR2 FQGNSA. The CDR3 consists of 14 residues. The CDR3 region has the DNA TGTGCCAGCAGCTCCCCCGCGGAGGGGGAGACCCAGTACTTC. Amino acids: CASSSPAEGETQYF.

There are a few counts of this clonotype. This chain joins TRBV6-6 and TRBJ1-5, with unresolved D. Germline V gene data show CDR1 as MNHNY and CDR2 as SVGAGI (reference sequence). The CDR3 runs to 14 residues. V lost 2 bases to trimming and J lost 3 bases, with 8 bases between them. The CDR3 DNA reads TGTGCCAGCAGTTACGAACAGTTCAATCAGCCCCAGCATTTT. Its protein is CASSYEQFNQPQHF.

V is TRBV27 and J is TRBJ2-1; 9 nucleotides match TRBD1. V shed 6 bases and J 6 bases; nucleotides not matched to a gene: 15. Germline V CDR1 and CDR2: MNHEY, SMNVEV (reference sequence). The CDR3 loop spans 17 amino acids. For the CDR3, the DNA is TGTGCCAGCAGACGTAGAAAGGGACAGGGCGGGACCAATGAGCAGTTCTTC. Translated, it gives CASRRRKGQGGTNEQFF.

The sample holds one count of this clonotype. The V call is TRBV10-3, the J call TRBJ2-6, with a weak D call TRBD1 (6 bases). Germline V lookup: CDR1 ENHRY, CDR2 SYGVKD. Between the trimmed V and J ends, which lost 6 bases and 2 bases, there was a span of 14 bases. The CDR3 extends over 16 amino acids. The CDR3 here is CAISALAGAGANVLTF. CDR3 nucleotides: TGTGCCATCAGCGCTTTAGCAGGGGCTGGGGCCAACGTCCTGACTTTC.

The chain recombines TRBV2 with TRBJ1-6; maybe TRBD1 (5 bases). The CDR3 is made up of 14 amino acids. Between the trimmed V and J ends, which lost 7 bases and 5 bases, there was a span of 12 bases. Germline V CDR1 and CDR2: SNHLY, FYNNEI. This chain's CDR3 is CASNRDGNNSPLHF. The DNA of the CDR3 is TGTGCCAGCAACCGGGACGGCAATAATTCACCCCTCCACTTT.

A few counts support this clonotype. The gene calls are TRBV27 and TRBJ2-4; 11 bases match TRBD2. The DNA end favors TRBJ2-7, so the J call may be wrong. The CDR3 runs 14 residues. The germline gives CDR1 MNHEY, CDR2 SMNVEV (reference sequence). CDR3 nucleotide sequence: TGTGCCAGCAGTTTATTAGCGGGAGGGCGCGAGCAGTACTTC. This gives the protein CASSLLAGGREQYF.

The rearrangement uses TRBV12-3 or TRBV12-4 and TRBJ1-5; D is undetermined. V lost 2 bases and J 0 bases, leaving 5 bases between the germline ends. The length of the CDR3 is 14 residues. The chain's CDR3 is CASSLTNSNQPQHF. The DNA for the CDR3 is TGTGCCAGCAGTTTAACGAATAGCAATCAGCCCCAGCATTTT.

This clonotype was seen once. This chain uses TRBV5-7 with TRBJ2-1, with D uncertain. TRBV5-7 is noted as an ORF with a role that remains uncertain. V was clipped by 6 bases and J by 15 bases, with 19 bases between them. The CDR3 runs 12 residues. This chain's CDR3 is CASIYPGVRVFF. The CDR3 region has the DNA TGTGCCAGCATCTACCCTGGGGTGAGAGTGTTCTTC.

V usage is TRBV10-3 and J usage is TRBJ1-2; D unresolved. The germline CDR1 and CDR2 sequences are ENHRY and SYGVKD. V shed 0 bases and J shed 0 bases, with 11 bases lying between them. There are 16 residues in the CDR3. CDR3 loop: CAISESKSITNYGYTF. The CDR3 bases are TGTGCCATCAGTGAGTCGAAGTCTATAACTAACTATGGCTACACCTTC.

V is TRBV14 and J is TRBJ1-1; D perhaps matches TRBD1 (6 bases). V was cut by 4 bases and J by 3 bases, with 15 bases left in between. The germline gives CDR1 SGHDN, CDR2 FVKESK. The CDR3 extends over 15 amino acids. In DNA, the CDR3 is TGTGCCAGCAGCCTAACAGGGTCAACGCACACTGAAGCTTTCTTT. It codes for CASSLTGSTHTEAFF.

The chain uses TRBV27 and TRBJ2-5; D possibly corresponds to TRBD2 (5 bases). The CDR3 contains 15 residues. Germline assignment: CDR1 MNHEY and CDR2 SMNVEV (reference sequence). V gave up 0 bases and J gave up 5 bases, with 13 bases separating them. The CDR3, as DNA: TGTGCCAGCAGTTTATCGTGGCTAGGCGGGGAGACCCAGTACTTC. Translating gives CASSLSWLGGETQYF.

This clonotype turned up a few times. V and J are TRBV29-1 and TRBJ2-3, with 10 nucleotides matching TRBD1. The junction had 15 bases not matched to a gene; V was cut back by 8 bases and J by 4 bases. Germline CDR1 is SQVTM and CDR2 is ANQGSEA. The CDR3 extends over 16 amino acids. The CDR3 DNA is TGCAGCTATGGGACAGGGGTGGCGGTGGGGTCAGATACGCAGTATTTT. The encoded protein is CSYGTGVAVGSDTQYF.